Detailed here is one T cell receptor beta chain. This record comes from a study of blood T cell repertoires in COVID-19. This CDR3 has 16 amino acids. V lost 2 bases to trimming and J lost 0 bases, with 17 bases between them. The germline V gene encodes CDR1 GTSNPN and CDR2 SVGIG (reference sequence). Repertoires were generated with immunoSEQ multiplex PCR, while TCRdb's copy carries only in-frame clones and drops some. The sample shows about 210,000 clones, approximately 82% of them seen only once. The receptor comes from a man aged 50 to 59 with active or convalescent COVID-19. The source material was peripheral blood. This chain uses TRBV30 with TRBJ2-7; D unresolved. CDR3: CAWSWAGSPLSYEQYF. CDR3 bases: TGTGCCTGGAGTTGGGCCGGCAGCCCCCTCTCCTACGAGCAGTACTTC.